Listed here are 6 T cell receptor beta chains from one sample, sequenced in a study of blood T cell repertoires in COVID-19. The repertoire was sequenced with immunoSEQ multiplex PCR; TCRdb's copy has only in-frame clones and lacks some. The sample contains around 300,000 clones, around nine tenths of which appear only once. Sequencing was done on a sample of PBMCs or T cells enriched from blood (not recorded which). The receptors here all came from a woman in her 40s who had recovered from COVID-19.

The V call is TRBV5-1, the J call TRBJ2-2; TRBD1 agrees at 8 bases. CDR1 and CDR2 from the germline V gene are SGHRS and YFSETQ. The CDR3 totals 15 residues. J lost 6 bases, V lost 4 bases, and 8 bases had no gene match. CDR3 nucleotide sequence: TGCGCCAGCAGCCCCGGGACAGGATCGGCCGGGGAGCTGTTTTTT. The encoded protein is CASSPGTGSAGELFF.

The chain carries TRBV25-1 and TRBJ1-4, with D unclear. V was clipped by 0 bases and J by 2 bases, with 10 bases between them. There are 16 residues in the CDR3. Germline V CDR1 and CDR2: MGHDK, SYGVNS. CDR3 bases: TGTGCCAGCAGTGAATATTTCCAGGCCACTAATGAAAAACTGTTTTTT. Its translation is CASSEYFQATNEKLFF. Full variable domain (rest looked up from reference TRBV25-1 and TRBJ1-4): EADIYQTPRYLVIGTGKKITLECSQTMGHDKMYWYQQDPGMELHLIHYSYGVNSTEKGDLSSESTVSRIRTEHFPLTLESARPSHTSQYLCASSEYFQATNEKLFFGSGTQLSVL.

This clone was seen just once. The rearrangement uses TRBV10-3 and TRBJ2-3, with a possible D match to TRBD1 (6 bases). CDR1 ENHRY and CDR2 SYGVKD come from the germline V gene. This CDR3 has 15 amino acids. Trimming cost V 4 bases and J 0 bases, with 11 bases left between them. The CDR3 nucleotides are TGTGCCATCAGTGTCAGACAGGCTAGCACAGATACGCAGTATTTT. Translated: CAISVRQASTDTQYF.

The chain has TRBV6-2 or TRBV6-3 and TRBJ1-1; D is perhaps TRBD1 (6 bases). The CDR3 covers 15 residues. Germline loops: CDR1 MNHEY, CDR2 SVGEGT. Trimming cost V 5 bases and J 1 base, with 14 bases left between them. CDR3 protein: CASSTLHRANTEAFF. DNA of the CDR3: TGTGCCAGCAGTACACTACACAGGGCGAACACTGAAGCTTTCTTT.

The chain joins TRBV11-2 to TRBJ1-3; D may be TRBD1 (5 bases). The CDR3 covers 15 residues. Germline V lookup: CDR1 SGHAT, CDR2 FQNNGV. Between the trimmed V and J ends, which lost 2 bases and 1 base, there was a span of 9 bases. The chain's CDR3 is CASSLWGGSGNTIYF. The CDR3 region has the DNA TGTGCCAGCAGCTTATGGGGGGGATCTGGAAACACCATATATTTT.

The genes are TRBV5-1 and TRBJ2-5; 9 nucleotides agree with TRBD2. The CDR3 extends over 14 amino acids. V shed 9 bases, J shed 10 bases, and the junction held 16 bases outside the gene matches. Germline CDR1 and CDR2: SGHRS and YFSETQ. CDR3 amino acids: CATRGGGAEVVQYF. CDR3 nucleotide sequence: TGCGCCACCCGTGGCGGGGGGGCCGAAGTTGTCCAGTACTTC.